The 13 T cell receptor beta chains presented below share a single source sample, sequenced in a study of cytomegalovirus exposure and HLA in healthy donors. The PCR employed 60 Vbeta primers together with 13 Jbeta primers. The assay was immunoSEQ multiplex PCR, and TCRdb's table has in-frame clones only and misses some. The sample contains about 130,000 clones, 55% to 75% of which appear only once. Sequencing was done on a sample of PBMCs. These receptor sequences come from a human donor in good health.

The chain recombines TRBV7-2 with TRBJ2-1; maybe TRBD2 (5 bases). The length of the CDR3 is 15 residues. Trimming removed 3 bases at V and 1 base at J, with 10 bases between. Germline CDR1 and CDR2: SGHTA and FQGNSA. CDR3 in amino acids: CASSFGESSYNEQFF. In DNA, the CDR3 is TGTGCCAGCAGCTTCGGGGAATCGTCCTACAATGAGCAGTTCTTC.

This chain links TRBV2 with TRBJ1-4; TRBD1 matches at 9 bases. The ends lost 2 bases at V and 6 bases at J; junction bases unmatched: 7. CDR1 and CDR2 (germline): SNHLY, FYNNEI. The CDR3 has 16 residues. The CDR3: CASSERGGQGHEKLFF. CDR3 nucleotide sequence: TGTGCCAGCAGTGAAAGGGGGGGACAGGGTCATGAAAAACTGTTTTTT. The complete variable domain, with remaining parts taken from reference TRBV2 and TRBJ1-4, reads EPEVTQTPSHQVTQMGQEVILRCVPISNHLYFYWYRQILGQKVEFLVSFYNNEISEKSEIFDDQFSVERPDGSNFTLKIRSTKLEDSAMYFCASSERGGQGHEKLFFGSGTQLSVL.

This sequence joins TRBV5-6 and TRBJ1-1, with 11 bases identical to TRBD1. J gave up 0 bases and V 3 bases, and 4 bases lay outside the gene matches. In germline, CDR1 is SGHDT, CDR2 YYEEEE. The CDR3 totals 16 residues. The CDR3 sequence is CASSWDRGEMNTEAFF. CDR3 bases: TGTGCCAGCAGCTGGGACAGGGGGGAAATGAACACTGAAGCTTTCTTT.

V and J are TRBV5-1 and TRBJ1-2, with 8 bases matching TRBD1. Germline trimming cut 4 bases from V and 5 bases from J; bases unmatched to any gene: 10. The CDR3 runs to 15 residues. Germline values: CDR1 SGHRS, CDR2 YFSETQ. The CDR3 nucleotides read TGCGCCAGCAGCCCTCTTACAGGGGGGTTATATGGCTACACCTTC. Amino acids: CASSPLTGGLYGYTF.

The chain joins TRBV7-8 to TRBJ2-7; tentative D call: TRBD1 (6 bases). V was clipped by 5 bases and J by 3 bases, with 14 bases between them. Germline assignment: CDR1 SGHVS and CDR2 FQNEAQ. The CDR3 sequence is 14 residues long. The CDR3 DNA is TGTGCCAGCAGCCAACAGGGCAACCGCTACGAGCAGTACTTC. This gives the protein CASSQQGNRYEQYF.

V is TRBV7-9 and J is TRBJ2-2; 7 bases are a match to TRBD1. Germline trimming cut 0 bases from V and 4 bases from J; bases unmatched to any gene: 8. CDR1 and CDR2 (germline): SEHNR, FQNEAQ (reference sequence). This CDR3 region has 17 residues. The CDR3 loop is CASSLALGTEATGELFF. The CDR3 DNA reads as TGTGCCAGCAGCTTAGCGCTGGGGACAGAAGCCACCGGGGAGCTGTTTTTT.

V gene TRBV29-1 combines with J gene TRBJ2-7; possible D gene TRBD1, 6 bases. The V end was cut by 5 bases, the J end by 1 base, with 18 bases between. Germline-derived CDR1 and CDR2 are SQVTM and ANQGSEA. CDR3 size: 15 residues. As DNA, the CDR3 is TGCAGCGTTATTGGGGGCAGGGATGGGTCCTACGAGCAGTACTTC. Translation: CSVIGGRDGSYEQYF.

V gene TRBV4-1 combines with J gene TRBJ1-3; D is ambiguous. V dropped 3 bases and J dropped 1 base, with 10 bases sitting between them. Looked up from germline, CDR1 is MGHRA and CDR2 is YSYEKL. This CDR3 is 15 amino acids long. CDR3 nucleotide sequence: TGCGCCAGCAGCCACCCTCGTTCGTCTGGAAACACCATATATTTT. It specifies CASSHPRSSGNTIYF.

This clone has more than one count but fewer than ten. The chain links TRBV4-3 to TRBJ1-4; D is possibly TRBD1 (5 bases). V was pared by 6 bases and J by 3 bases, with 17 bases between. The CDR3 loop spans 16 amino acids. The V gene's germline CDR1 is LGHNA and CDR2 YSLEER. DNA of the CDR3: TGCGCCAGCAGTATCAGGGCCCGCGGGGCTAATGAAAAACTGTTTTTT. This sequence encodes CASSIRARGANEKLFF.

This rearrangement joins TRBV7-8 to TRBJ1-2; 8 nucleotides match TRBD1. Germline CDR1 is SGHVS and CDR2 is FQNEAQ. Unmatched junction bases numbered 11, after V lost 2 bases and J lost 6 bases. This CDR3 is built from 16 residues. The CDR3: CASSLRGTGPANGYTF. The CDR3 nucleotides are TGTGCCAGCAGCTTAAGGGGGACAGGTCCCGCGAATGGCTACACCTTC. The full variable domain, its missing parts supplied by reference TRBV7-8 and TRBJ1-2, is GAGVSQSPRYKVAKRGQDVALRCDPISGHVSLFWYQQALGQGPEFLTYFQNEAQLDKSGLPSDRFFAERPEGSVSTLKIQRTQQEDSAVYLCASSLRGTGPANGYTFGSGTRLTVV.

This rearrangement joins TRBV7-9 to TRBJ2-5; weak D call: TRBD2 (7 bases). V lost 7 bases, J lost 2 bases, and 23 bases lay in between. CDR1 is SEHNR, CDR2 FQNEAQ, per germline (reference sequence). There are 17 residues in the CDR3. CDR3 sequence (DNA): TGTGCCAGCACCACTCGGGGGGCCCCTCAAGATCAAGAGACCCAGTACTTC. Translated: CASTTRGAPQDQETQYF. Full variable domain (rest looked up from reference TRBV7-9 and TRBJ2-5): DTGVSQNPRHKITKRGQNVTFRCDPISEHNRLYWYRQTLGQGPEFLTYFQNEAQLEKSRLLSDRFSAERPKGSFSTLEIQRTEQGDSAMYLCASTTRGAPQDQETQYFGPGTRLLVL.

The chain is built from TRBV28 and TRBJ2-7, with 8 bases matching TRBD1. Germline V lookup: CDR1 MDHEN, CDR2 SYDVKM. V was clipped by 3 bases and J by 4 bases; unmatched bases: 11. The CDR3 loop spans 16 amino acids. CDR3 coding DNA: TGTGCCAGCAGTTTCGCGGGTGGGACAGGTGATTACGAGCAGTACTTC. It translates to CASSFAGGTGDYEQYF.

The genes are TRBV27 and TRBJ2-7, with a tentative D call TRBD2 (5 bases). Germline V CDR1 and CDR2: MNHEY, SMNVEV (reference sequence). V lost 3 bases and J lost 7, with 10 bases in between. This CDR3 has 12 residues. The CDR3 DNA reads TGTGCCAGCAGTTTGTCAGGAGGAGAGCAGTACTTC. Protein: CASSLSGGEQYF.